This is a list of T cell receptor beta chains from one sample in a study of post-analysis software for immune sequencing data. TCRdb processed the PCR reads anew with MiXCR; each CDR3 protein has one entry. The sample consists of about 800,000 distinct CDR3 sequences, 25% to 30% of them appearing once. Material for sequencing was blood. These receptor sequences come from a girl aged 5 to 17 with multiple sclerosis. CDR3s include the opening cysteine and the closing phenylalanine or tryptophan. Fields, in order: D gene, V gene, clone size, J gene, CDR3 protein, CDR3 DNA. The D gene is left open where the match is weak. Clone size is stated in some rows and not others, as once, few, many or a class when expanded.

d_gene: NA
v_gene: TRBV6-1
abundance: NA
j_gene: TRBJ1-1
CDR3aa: CASSDRAANTEAFF
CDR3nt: TGTGCCAGCAGTGACAGGGCTGCGAACACTGAAGCTTTCTTT

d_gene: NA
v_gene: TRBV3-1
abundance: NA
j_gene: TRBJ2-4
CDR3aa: CASSQGRTPQNIQYF
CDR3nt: TGTGCCAGCAGCCAAGGAAGGACTCCCCAAAACATTCAGTACTTC

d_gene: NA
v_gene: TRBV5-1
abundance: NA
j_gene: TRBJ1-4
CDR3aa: CASSLGQHEKLFF
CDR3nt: TGCGCCAGCAGCTTGGGACAGCATGAAAAACTGTTTTTT

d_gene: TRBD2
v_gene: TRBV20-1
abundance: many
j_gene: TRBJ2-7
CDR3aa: CSARSGSSYEQYF
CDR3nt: TGCAGTGCTAGAAGCGGGAGCTCCTACGAGCAGTACTTC

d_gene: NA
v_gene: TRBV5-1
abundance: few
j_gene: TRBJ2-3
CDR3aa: CASSPLDGLGTDTQYF
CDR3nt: TGCGCCAGCAGCCCCCTGGACGGTCTGGGCACAGATACGCAGTATTTT

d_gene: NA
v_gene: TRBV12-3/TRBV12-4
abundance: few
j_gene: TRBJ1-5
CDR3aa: CASSLRPGNQPQHF
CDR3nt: TGTGCCAGCAGTTTACGTCCGGGGAATCAGCCCCAGCATTTT

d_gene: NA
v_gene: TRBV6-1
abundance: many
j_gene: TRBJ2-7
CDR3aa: CASMKGQPYEQYF
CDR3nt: TGTGCCAGCATGAAAGGACAGCCGTACGAGCAGTACTTC

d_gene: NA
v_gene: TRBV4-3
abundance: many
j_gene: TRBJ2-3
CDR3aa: CASSQDYGTSTDTQYF
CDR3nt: TGCGCCAGCAGCCAAGATTACGGGACTAGCACAGATACGCAGTATTTT

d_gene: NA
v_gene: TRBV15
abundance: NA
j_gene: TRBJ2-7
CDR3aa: CATSRWVGDNSYNEQYF
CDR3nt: TGTGCCACCAGCAGATGGGTCGGGGACAACTCCTACAATGAGCAGTACTTC

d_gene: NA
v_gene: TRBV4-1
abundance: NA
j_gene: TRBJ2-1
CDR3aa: CASSQVFAGNSYNEQFF
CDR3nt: TGCGCCAGCAGCCAAGTCTTTGCGGGTAACTCCTACAATGAGCAGTTCTTC

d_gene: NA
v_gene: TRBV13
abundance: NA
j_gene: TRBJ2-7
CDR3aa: CASSLRALGYEQYF
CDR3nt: TGTGCCAGCAGCTTACGTGCCTTAGGCTACGAGCAGTACTTC

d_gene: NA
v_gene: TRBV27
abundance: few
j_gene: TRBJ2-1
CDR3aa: CASSKSIVAVSSYNEQFF
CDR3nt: TGTGCCAGCAGTAAATCGATCGTAGCGGTGAGCTCCTACAATGAGCAGTTCTTC

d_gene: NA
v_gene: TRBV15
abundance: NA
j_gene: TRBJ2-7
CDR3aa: CATSNRVDYEQYF
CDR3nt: TGTGCCACCAGCAACAGGGTGGACTACGAGCAGTACTTC

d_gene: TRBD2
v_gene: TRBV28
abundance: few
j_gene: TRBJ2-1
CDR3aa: CASRGGGGSYNEQFF
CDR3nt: TGTGCCAGCAGGGGCGGGGGAGGGTCCTACAATGAGCAGTTCTTC

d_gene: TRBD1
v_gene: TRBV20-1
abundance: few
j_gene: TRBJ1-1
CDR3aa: CSAGRTGVRNTEAFF
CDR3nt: TGCAGTGCTGGAAGAACAGGGGTAAGGAACACTGAAGCTTTCTTT

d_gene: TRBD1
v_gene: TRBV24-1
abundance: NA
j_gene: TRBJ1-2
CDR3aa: CATSQGGGYTF
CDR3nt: TGTGCCACCAGCCAGGGGGGAGGCTACACCTTC

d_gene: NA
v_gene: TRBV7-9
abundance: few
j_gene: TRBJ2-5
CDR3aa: CASSIQATVTQYF
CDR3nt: TGTGCCAGCAGTATACAGGCTACCGTGACCCAGTACTTC

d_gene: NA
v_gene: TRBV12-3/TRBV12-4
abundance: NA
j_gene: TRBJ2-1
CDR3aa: CASQRDTSSYNEQFF
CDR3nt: TGTGCCAGCCAGCGGGACACCAGCTCCTACAATGAGCAGTTCTTC

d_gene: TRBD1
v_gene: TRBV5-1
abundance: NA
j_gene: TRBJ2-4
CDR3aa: CASSWGPGQLAKNIQYF
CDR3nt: TGCGCCAGCAGCTGGGGACCGGGACAGTTAGCCAAAAACATTCAGTACTTC

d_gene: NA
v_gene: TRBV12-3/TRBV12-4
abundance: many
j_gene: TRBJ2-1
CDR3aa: CASSLGGRATNEQFF
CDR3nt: TGTGCCAGCAGTTTGGGCGGCAGGGCGACCAATGAGCAGTTCTTC

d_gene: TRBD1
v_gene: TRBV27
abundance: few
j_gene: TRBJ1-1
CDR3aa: CASGKGQLNTEAFF
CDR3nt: TGTGCCAGCGGGAAGGGACAGCTGAACACTGAAGCTTTCTTT

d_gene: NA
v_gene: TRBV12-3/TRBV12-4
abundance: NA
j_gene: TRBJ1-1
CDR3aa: CASSLAGDRLAFF
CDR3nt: TGTGCCAGCAGTTTAGCGGGAGACAGGTTGGCTTTCTTT

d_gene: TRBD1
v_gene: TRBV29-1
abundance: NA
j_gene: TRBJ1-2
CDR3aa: CSCKTGQGYGYTF
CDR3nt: TGCAGCTGCAAAACAGGACAGGGGTATGGCTACACCTTC

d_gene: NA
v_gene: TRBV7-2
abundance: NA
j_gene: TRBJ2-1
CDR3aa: CASSLVERPSYNEQFF
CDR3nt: TGTGCCAGCAGCTTAGTGGAGCGGCCCTCCTACAATGAGCAGTTCTTC

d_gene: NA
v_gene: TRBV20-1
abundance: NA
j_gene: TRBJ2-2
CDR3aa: CSARNTGGTGELFF
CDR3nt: TGCAGTGCTAGAAACACCGGGGGCACCGGGGAGCTGTTTTTT

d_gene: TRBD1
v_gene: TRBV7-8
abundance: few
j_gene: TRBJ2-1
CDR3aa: CASSRGAGGREQFF
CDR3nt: TGTGCCAGCAGCCGAGGAGCAGGGGGCCGTGAGCAGTTCTTC

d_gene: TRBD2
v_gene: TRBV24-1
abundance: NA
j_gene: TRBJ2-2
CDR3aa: CATSSGGADTGELFF
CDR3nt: TGTGCCACCTCAAGCGGGGGAGCAGACACCGGGGAGCTGTTTTTT

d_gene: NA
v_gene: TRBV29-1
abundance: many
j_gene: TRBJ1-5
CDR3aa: CSVGGQASNQPQHF
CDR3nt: TGCAGCGTTGGAGGGCAAGCAAGCAATCAGCCCCAGCATTTT

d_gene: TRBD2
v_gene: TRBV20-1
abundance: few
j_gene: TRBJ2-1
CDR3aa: CSARDEGGLAGGVYNEQFF
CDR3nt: TGCAGTGCTAGAGATGAAGGAGGACTAGCGGGGGGCGTCTACAATGAGCAGTTCTTC

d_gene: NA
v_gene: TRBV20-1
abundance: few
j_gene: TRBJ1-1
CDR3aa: CSARGQPVTEAFF
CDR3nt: TGCAGTGCTAGAGGGCAGCCCGTCACTGAAGCTTTCTTT

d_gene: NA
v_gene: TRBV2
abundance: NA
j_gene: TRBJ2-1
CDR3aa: CASSARGVYNEQFF
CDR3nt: TGTGCCAGCAGTGCGAGGGGGGTCTACAATGAGCAGTTCTTC

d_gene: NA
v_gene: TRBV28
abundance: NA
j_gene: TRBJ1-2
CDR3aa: CASTLDDYGYTF
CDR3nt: TGTGCCAGCACCCTGGACGACTATGGCTACACCTTC

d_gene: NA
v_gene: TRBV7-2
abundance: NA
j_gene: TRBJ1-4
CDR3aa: CASSPTTTGPFNEKPFF
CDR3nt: TGTGCCAGCAGCCCGACGACAACGGGGCCCTTTAATGAAAAACCGTTTTTT

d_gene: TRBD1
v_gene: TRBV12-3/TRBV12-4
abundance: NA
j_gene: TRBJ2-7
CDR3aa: CASSLPRGTGSGYEQYF
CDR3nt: TGTGCCAGCAGTTTACCCAGAGGGACAGGGTCGGGATACGAGCAGTACTTC

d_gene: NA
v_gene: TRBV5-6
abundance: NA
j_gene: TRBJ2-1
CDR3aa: CASSASGWGSYNEQFF
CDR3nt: TGTGCCAGCAGCGCGAGCGGGTGGGGCTCCTACAATGAGCAGTTCTTC

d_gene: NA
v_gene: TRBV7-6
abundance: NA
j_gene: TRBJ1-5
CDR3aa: CASSLLIGDSNQPQHF
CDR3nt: TGTGCCAGCAGCTTATTAATCGGGGATAGCAATCAGCCCCAGCATTTT

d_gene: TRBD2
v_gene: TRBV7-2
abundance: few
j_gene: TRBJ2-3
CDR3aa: CASSLYSSGGGTDTQYF
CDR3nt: TGTGCCAGCAGCTTGTATAGTAGCGGGGGAGGCACAGATACGCAGTATTTT

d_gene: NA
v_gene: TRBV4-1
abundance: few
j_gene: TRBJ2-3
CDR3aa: CASSQEVAVGGTDTQYF
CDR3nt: TGCGCCAGCAGCCAAGAAGTGGCGGTTGGGGGGACAGATACGCAGTATTTT

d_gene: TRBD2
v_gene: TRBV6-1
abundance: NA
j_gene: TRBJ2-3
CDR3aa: CASSELSGGYIDTQYF
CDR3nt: TGTGCCAGCAGTGAGTTAAGCGGGGGGTACATAGATACGCAGTATTTT

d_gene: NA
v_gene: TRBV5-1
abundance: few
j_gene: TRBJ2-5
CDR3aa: CASSPPAETDLQETQYF
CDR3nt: TGCGCCAGCAGCCCCCCAGCGGAGACTGATCTACAAGAGACCCAGTACTTC

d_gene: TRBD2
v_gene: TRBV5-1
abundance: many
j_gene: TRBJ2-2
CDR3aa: CASSLRLAGTTGELFF
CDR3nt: TGCGCCAGCAGCTTGCGACTAGCGGGAACCACCGGGGAGCTGTTTTTT

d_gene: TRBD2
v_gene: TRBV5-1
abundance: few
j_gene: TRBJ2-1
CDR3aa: CASSLAPGLAGTEQFF
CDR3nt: TGCGCCAGCAGCTTGGCGCCGGGACTAGCCGGTACTGAGCAGTTCTTC

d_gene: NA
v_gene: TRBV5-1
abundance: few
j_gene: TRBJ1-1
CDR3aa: CASSWEQRLNTEAFF
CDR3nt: TGCGCCAGCAGCTGGGAACAGAGACTGAACACTGAAGCTTTCTTT

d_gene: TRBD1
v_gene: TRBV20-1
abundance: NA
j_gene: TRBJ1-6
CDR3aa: CSARLPFTRQGNSPLHF
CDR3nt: TGCAGTGCTAGACTCCCTTTTACGAGACAGGGTAATTCACCCCTCCACTTT

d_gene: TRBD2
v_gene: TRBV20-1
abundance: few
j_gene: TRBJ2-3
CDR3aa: CSATLAGAVDTQYF
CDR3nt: TGCAGTGCTACCCTAGCGGGAGCGGTAGATACGCAGTATTTT

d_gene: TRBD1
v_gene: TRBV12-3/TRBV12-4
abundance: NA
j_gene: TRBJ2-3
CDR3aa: CASSEGDSRDTQYF
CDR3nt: TGTGCCAGCAGTGAGGGGGACAGTCGTGATACGCAGTATTTT

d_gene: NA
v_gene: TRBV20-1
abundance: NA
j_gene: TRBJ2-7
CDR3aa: CSAIAGVSSYEQYF
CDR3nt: TGCAGTGCAATCGCCGGGGTTAGCTCCTACGAGCAGTACTTC

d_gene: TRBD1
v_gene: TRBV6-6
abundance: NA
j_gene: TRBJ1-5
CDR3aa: CASAIQGKNQPQHF
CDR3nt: TGTGCCAGCGCCATACAGGGGAAAAATCAGCCCCAGCATTTT

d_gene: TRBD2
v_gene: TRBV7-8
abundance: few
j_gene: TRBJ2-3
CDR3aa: CASSPEGPTGRTDTQYF
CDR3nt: TGTGCCAGCAGCCCCGAAGGACCTACCGGGAGGACAGATACGCAGTATTTT

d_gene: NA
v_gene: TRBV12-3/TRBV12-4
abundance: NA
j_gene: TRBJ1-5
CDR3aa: CASSEARGSNQPQHF
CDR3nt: TGTGCCAGCAGTGAGGCCAGGGGTAGCAATCAGCCCCAGCATTTT

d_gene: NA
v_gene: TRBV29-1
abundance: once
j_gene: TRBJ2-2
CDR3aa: CSVDWQGNTGELFF
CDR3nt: TGCAGCGTTGATTGGCAGGGGAACACCGGGGAGCTGTTTTTT

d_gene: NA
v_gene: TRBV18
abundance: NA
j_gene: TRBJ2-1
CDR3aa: CASSPGREYTYNEQFF
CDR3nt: TGTGCCAGCTCACCAGGGCGGGAATACACCTACAATGAGCAGTTCTTC

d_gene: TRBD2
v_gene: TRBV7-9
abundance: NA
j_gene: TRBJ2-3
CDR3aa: CASSASGRAPSDTQYF
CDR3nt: TGTGCCAGCAGCGCTAGCGGGAGGGCCCCATCGGATACGCAGTATTTT

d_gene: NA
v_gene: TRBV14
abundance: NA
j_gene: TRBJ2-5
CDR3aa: CASSPHRGLLYQETQYF
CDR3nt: TGTGCCAGCAGTCCTCACAGGGGACTATTGTACCAAGAGACCCAGTACTTC

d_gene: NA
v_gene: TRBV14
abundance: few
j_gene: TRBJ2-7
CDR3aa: CASSFSDAGTRTYEQYF
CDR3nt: TGTGCCAGCAGCTTTAGTGACGCCGGGACACGAACCTACGAGCAGTACTTC

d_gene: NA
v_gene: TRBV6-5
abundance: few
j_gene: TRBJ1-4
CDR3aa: CASGSEKLFF
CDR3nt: TGTGCCAGCGGGAGTGAAAAACTGTTTTTT

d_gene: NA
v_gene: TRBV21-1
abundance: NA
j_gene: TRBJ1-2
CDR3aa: CASCRVSAGYTF
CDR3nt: TGTGCCAGTTGCAGGGTTTCAGCTGGCTACACCTTC

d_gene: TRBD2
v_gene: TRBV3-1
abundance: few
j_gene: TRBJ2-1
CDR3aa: CASSQEPSGRRLWNEQFF
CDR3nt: TGTGCCAGCAGCCAAGAACCCAGCGGGAGACGTCTTTGGAATGAGCAGTTCTTC

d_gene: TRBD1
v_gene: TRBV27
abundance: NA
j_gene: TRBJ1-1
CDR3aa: CASSPQYYGGGAKDTEAFF
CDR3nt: TGTGCCAGCAGTCCCCAGTACTATGGAGGGGGCGCAAAGGACACTGAAGCTTTCTTT